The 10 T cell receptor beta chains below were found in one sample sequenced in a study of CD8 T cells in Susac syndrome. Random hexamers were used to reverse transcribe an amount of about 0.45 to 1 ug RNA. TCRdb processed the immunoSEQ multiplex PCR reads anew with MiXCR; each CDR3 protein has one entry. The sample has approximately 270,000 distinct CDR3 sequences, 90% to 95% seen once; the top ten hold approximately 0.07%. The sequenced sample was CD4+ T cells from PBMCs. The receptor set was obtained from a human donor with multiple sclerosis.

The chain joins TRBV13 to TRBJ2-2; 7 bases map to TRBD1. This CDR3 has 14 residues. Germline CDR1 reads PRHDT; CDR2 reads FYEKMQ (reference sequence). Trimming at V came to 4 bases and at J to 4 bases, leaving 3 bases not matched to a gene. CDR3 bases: TGTGCCAGCAGCTCGGCAGGGGGCACCGGGGAGCTGTTTTTT. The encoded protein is CASSSAGGTGELFF.

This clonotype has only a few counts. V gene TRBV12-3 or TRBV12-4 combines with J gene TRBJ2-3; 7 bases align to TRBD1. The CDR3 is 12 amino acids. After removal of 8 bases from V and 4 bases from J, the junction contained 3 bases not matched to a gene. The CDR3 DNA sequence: TGTGCCAGCTCCCAGGGGGCAGATACGCAGTATTTT. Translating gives CASSQGADTQYF.

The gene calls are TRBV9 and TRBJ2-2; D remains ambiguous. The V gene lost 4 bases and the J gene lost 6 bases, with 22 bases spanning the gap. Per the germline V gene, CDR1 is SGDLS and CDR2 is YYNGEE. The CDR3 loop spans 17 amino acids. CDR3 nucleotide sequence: TGTGCCAGCAGCAACCCGATCGACTCCCGGAGAGCCGGGGAGCTGTTTTTT. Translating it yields CASSNPIDSRRAGELFF.

CDR3 bases: TGTGCCAGCTCACTGACAAGGACTAGCGGACGGAACAATGAGCAGTTCTTC. Protein sequence: CASSLTRTSGRNNEQFF. The chain combines TRBV18 with TRBJ2-1, with TRBD2 matching 10 bases. J was trimmed by 5 bases and V by 4 bases; bases with no gene match: 11. Germline CDR1 KGHSH, CDR2 LQKENI. The CDR3 length is 17 residues.

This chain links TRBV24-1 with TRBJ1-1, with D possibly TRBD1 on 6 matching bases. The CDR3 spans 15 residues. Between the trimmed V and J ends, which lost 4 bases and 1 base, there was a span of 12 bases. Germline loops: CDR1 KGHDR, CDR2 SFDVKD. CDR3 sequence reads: CATSDPTGPNTEAFF. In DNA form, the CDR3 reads TGTGCCACCAGTGACCCGACAGGACCGAACACTGAAGCTTTCTTT.

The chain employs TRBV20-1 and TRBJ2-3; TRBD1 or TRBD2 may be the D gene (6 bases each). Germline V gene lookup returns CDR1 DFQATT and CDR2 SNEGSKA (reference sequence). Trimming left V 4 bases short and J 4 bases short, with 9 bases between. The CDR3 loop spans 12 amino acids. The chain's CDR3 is CSATGEADTQYF. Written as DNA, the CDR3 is TGCAGTGCTACAGGGGAGGCAGATACGCAGTATTTT.

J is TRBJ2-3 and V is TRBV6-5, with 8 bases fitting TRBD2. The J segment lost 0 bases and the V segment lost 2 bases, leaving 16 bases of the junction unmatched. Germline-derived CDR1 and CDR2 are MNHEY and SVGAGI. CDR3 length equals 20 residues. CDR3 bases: TGTGCCAGCAGTTACACCAACTACTGGCGGGGGGATTCTAGCACAGATACGCAGTATTTT. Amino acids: CASSYTNYWRGDSSTDTQYF.

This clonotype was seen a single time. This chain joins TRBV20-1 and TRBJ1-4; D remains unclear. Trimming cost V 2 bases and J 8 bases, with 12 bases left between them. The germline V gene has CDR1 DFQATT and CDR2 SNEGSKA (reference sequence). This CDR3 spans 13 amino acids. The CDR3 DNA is TGCAGTGCTAGAACGTGGGGAGTGGAAAAACTGTTTTTT. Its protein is CSARTWGVEKLFF.

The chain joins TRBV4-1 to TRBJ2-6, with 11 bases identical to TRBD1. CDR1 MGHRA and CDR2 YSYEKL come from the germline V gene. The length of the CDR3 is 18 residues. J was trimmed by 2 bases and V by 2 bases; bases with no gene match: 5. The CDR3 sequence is CASSQYGTGGTGANVLTF. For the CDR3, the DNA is TGCGCCAGCAGCCAATACGGGACAGGGGGTACTGGGGCCAACGTCCTGACTTTC.

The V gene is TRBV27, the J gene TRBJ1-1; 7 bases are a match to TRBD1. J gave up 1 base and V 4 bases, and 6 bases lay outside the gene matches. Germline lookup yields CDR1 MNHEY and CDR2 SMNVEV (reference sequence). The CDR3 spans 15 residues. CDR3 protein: CASSYAGTANTEAFF. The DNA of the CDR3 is TGTGCCAGCAGTTACGCTGGGACAGCGAACACTGAAGCTTTCTTT.